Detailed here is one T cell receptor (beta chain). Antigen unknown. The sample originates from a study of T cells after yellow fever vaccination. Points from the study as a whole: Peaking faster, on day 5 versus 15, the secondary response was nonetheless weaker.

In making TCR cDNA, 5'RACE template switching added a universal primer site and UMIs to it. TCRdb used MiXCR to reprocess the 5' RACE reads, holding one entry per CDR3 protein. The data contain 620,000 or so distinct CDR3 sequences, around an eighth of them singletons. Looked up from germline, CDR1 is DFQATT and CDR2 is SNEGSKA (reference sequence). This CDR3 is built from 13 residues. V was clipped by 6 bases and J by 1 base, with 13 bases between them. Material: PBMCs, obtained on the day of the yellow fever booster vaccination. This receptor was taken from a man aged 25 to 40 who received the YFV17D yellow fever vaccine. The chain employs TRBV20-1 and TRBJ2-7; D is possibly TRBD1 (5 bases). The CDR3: CSAKPGQSYEQYF. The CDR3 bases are TGCAGTGCGAAACCTGGACAATCCTACGAGCAGTACTTC.